This record concerns one TCR beta chain sequence. Clones were read by immunoSEQ multiplex PCR, and TCRdb kept only the in-frame ones, dropping some. The sample has 300,000 to 400,000 clones; about nine tenths are singletons. These data are taken from a study of blood T cell repertoires in COVID-19. Study overall: Acute and convalescent COVID-19 samples came from the United States, Italy and Spain. The cDNA or gDNA used as material had been derived from T cells, B-cell-depleted T cells, or PBMCs.

Unmatched junction bases numbered 6, after V lost 3 bases and J lost 0 bases. Germline CDR1 reads LNHNV; CDR2 reads YYDKDF (reference sequence). The CDR3 runs 16 residues. While infection was still active, Seattle patients were enrolled and then followed longitudinally. This TCR was recovered from a woman younger than 45 with COVID-19, enrolled during active disease. The specimen was peripheral blood. J is TRBJ2-3 and V is TRBV15; 7 bases fit TRBD2. The CDR3 is CATSRGNSGSTDTQYF. The CDR3 DNA follows: TGTGCCACCAGCAGGGGGAATAGCGGGAGCACAGATACGCAGTATTTT.